This T cell receptor beta chain is from a study of OX40 agonist ivuxolimab in advanced cancers. Overall study context: In this trial design, patients received ivuxolimab intravenously at 0.01 to 10 mg/kg every 2 weeks. Partial responses, seen in three patients, involved one hepatocellular carcinoma and two cutaneous melanomas. General study results and limits: Expanded peripheral T-cell antigen specificity went undetermined. Both blood CD4+ and CD8+ T cells showed clonal growth by week 6 at 0.1 to 3.0 mg/kg.

The table came from immunoSEQ multiplex PCR; TCRdb's copy has only in-frame clones and leaves some out. The sample consists of fewer than 85,000 clones, roughly 89% of them appearing once. Trimming stripped 6 bases from V and 0 bases from J, with 11 bases between. Looked up from germline, CDR1 is LNHDA and CDR2 is SQIVND (reference sequence). This CDR3 is 14 amino acids long. As for this clone: Its antigen is as yet unknown.

This TCR was sampled from an adult with an advanced solid tumor such as melanoma, head and neck, liver or kidney cancer. The sample consisted of CD4+ or CD8+ T cells sorted from blood, taken in a trial of the OX40 agonist ivuxolimab. The chain links TRBV19 to TRBJ1-2, with D unresolved. CDR3 loop: CASRRQQANYGYTF. Written as DNA, the CDR3 is TGTGCCAGTAGACGGCAGCAAGCTAACTATGGCTACACCTTC.